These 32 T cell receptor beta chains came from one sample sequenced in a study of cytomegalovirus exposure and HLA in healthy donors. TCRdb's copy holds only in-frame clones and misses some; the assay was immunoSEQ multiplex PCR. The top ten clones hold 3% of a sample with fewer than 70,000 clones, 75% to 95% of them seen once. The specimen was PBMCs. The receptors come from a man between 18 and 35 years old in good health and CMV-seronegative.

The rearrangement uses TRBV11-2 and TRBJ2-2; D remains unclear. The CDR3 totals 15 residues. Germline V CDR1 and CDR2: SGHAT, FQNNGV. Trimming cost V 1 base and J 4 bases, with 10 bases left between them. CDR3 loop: CASSLGALPTGELFF. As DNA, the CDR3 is TGTGCCAGCAGCTTAGGGGCCTTACCCACCGGGGAGCTGTTTTTT.

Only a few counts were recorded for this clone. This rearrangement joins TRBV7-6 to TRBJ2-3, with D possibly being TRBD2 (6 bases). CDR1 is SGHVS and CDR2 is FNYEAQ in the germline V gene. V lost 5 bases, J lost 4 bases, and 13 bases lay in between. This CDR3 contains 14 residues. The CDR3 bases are TGTGCCAGCAGCCAGCGGGTAGCGGCAGATACGCAGTATTTT. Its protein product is CASSQRVAADTQYF.

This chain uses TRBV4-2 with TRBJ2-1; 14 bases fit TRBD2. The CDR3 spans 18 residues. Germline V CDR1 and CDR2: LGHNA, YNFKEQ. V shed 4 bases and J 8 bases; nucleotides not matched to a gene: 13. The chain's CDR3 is CASSRVTGTSGSGYEQFF. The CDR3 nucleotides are TGTGCCAGCAGCCGGGTCACCGGGACTAGCGGGAGTGGGTATGAGCAGTTCTTC.

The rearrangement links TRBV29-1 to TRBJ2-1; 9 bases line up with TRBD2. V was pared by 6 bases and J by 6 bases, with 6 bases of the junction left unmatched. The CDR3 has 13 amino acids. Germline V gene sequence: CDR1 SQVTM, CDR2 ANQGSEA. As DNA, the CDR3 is TGCAGCGTAGAGCGGGAGGCTGGCAATGAGCAGTTCTTC. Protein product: CSVEREAGNEQFF.

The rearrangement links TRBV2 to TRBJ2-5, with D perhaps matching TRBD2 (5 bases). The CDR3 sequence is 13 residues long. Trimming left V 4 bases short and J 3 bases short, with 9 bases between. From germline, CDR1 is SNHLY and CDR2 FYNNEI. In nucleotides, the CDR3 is TGTGCCAGCAGTGGGCAGACTAAAGAGACCCAGTACTTC. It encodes CASSGQTKETQYF. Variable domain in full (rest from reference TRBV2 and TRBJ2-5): EPEVTQTPSHQVTQMGQEVILRCVPISNHLYFYWYRQILGQKVEFLVSFYNNEISEKSEIFDDQFSVERPDGSNFTLKIRSTKLEDSAMYFCASSGQTKETQYFGPGTRLLVL.

The CDR3 region is CASRDRVNEKLFF. CDR3 nucleotide sequence: TGTGCCAGCCGGGACAGGGTTAATGAAAAACTGTTTTTT. The chain links TRBV7-9 to TRBJ1-4, with 9 bases lining up with TRBD1. Germline V gene sequence: CDR1 SEHNR, CDR2 FQNEAQ (reference sequence). CDR3 length: 13 residues. With V trimmed by 8 bases and J by 4 bases, 2 bases remained unmatched.

The CDR3, as DNA: TGTGCCAGCGTCCTCAGGACTAGCGCTTTCTCCTACAATGAGCAGTTCTTC. Protein sequence: CASVLRTSAFSYNEQFF. The rearrangement links TRBV28 to TRBJ2-1; 9 bases line up with TRBD2. Germline CDR1 reads MDHEN; CDR2 reads SYDVKM. The CDR3 runs to 17 residues. The junction had 11 bases not matched to a gene; V was cut back by 8 bases and J by 0 bases. The full variable domain, completed using reference TRBV28 and TRBJ2-1, is DVKVTQSSRYLVKRTGEKVFLECVQDMDHENMFWYRQDPGLGLRLIYFSYDVKMKEKGDIPEGYSVSREKKERFSLILESASTNQTSMYLCASVLRTSAFSYNEQFFGPGTRLTVL.

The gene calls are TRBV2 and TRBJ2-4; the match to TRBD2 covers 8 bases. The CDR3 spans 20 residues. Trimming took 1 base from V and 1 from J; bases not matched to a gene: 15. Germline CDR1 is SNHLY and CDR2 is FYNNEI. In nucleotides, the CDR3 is TGTGCCAGCAGTGAAGACCCGACTAGCGCGGGGAGAGTGGCCAAAAACATTCAGTACTTC. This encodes CASSEDPTSAGRVAKNIQYF.

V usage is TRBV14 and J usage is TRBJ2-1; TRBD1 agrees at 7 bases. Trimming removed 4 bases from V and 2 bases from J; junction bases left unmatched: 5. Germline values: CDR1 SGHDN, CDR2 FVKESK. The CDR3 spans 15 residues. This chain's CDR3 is CASSPTGRPYNEQFF. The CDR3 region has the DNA TGTGCCAGCAGCCCGACAGGGCGGCCCTACAATGAGCAGTTCTTC. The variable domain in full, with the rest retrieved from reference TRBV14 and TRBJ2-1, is EAGVTQFPSHSVIEKGQTVTLRCDPISGHDNLYWYRRVMGKEIKFLLHFVKESKQDESGMPNNRFLAERTGGTYSTLKVQPAELEDSGVYFCASSPTGRPYNEQFFGPGTRLTVL.

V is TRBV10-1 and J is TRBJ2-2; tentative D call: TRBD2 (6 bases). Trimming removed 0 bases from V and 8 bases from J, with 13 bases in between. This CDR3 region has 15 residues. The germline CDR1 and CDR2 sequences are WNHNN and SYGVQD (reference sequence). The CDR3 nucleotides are TGCGCCAGCAGTGAGTCGGGACTCCCGGCTGGGGAGCTGTTTTTT. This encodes CASSESGLPAGELFF.

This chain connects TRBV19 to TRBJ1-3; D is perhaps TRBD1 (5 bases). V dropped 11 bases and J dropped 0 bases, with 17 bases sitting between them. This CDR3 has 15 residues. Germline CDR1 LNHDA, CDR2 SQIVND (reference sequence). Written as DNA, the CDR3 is TGTGCCTCCAGTGGGGCCCACCACTCTGGAAACACCATATATTTT. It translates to CASSGAHHSGNTIYF.

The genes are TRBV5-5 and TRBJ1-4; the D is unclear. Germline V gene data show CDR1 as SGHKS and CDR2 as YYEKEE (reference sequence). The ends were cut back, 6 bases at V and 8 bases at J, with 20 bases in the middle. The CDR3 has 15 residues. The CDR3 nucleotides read TGTGCCAGCACCTTAGCAGGAAGGTATGGCGAAAAACTGTTTTTT. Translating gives CASTLAGRYGEKLFF.

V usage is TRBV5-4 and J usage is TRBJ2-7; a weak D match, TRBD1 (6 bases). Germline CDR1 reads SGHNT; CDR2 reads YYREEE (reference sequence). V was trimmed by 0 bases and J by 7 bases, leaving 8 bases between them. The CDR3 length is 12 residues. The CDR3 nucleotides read TGTGCCAGCAGCTTGGACAGGGTTGAGCAGTACTTC. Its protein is CASSLDRVEQYF.

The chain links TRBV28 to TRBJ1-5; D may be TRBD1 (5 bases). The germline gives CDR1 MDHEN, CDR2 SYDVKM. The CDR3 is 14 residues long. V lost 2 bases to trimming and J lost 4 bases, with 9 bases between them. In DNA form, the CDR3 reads TGTGCCAGCAGTTTAGCGACAGCTAATCAGCCCCAGCATTTT. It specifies CASSLATANQPQHF. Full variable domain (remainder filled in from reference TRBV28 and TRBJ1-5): DVKVTQSSRYLVKRTGEKVFLECVQDMDHENMFWYRQDPGLGLRLIYFSYDVKMKEKGDIPEGYSVSREKKERFSLILESASTNQTSMYLCASSLATANQPQHFGDGTRLSIL.

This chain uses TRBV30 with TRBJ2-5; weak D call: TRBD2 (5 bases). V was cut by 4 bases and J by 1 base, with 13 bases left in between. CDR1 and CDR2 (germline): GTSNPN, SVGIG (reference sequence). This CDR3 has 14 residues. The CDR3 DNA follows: TGTGCCTGGAACCCCCGAGGGATCCAAGAGACCCAGTACTTC. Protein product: CAWNPRGIQETQYF.

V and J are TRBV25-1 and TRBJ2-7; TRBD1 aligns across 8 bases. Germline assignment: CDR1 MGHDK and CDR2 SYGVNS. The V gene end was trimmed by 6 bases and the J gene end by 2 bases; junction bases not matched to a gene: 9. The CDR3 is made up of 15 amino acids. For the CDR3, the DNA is TGTGCCAGCAGCGCCCCGGGACAGGCGACCTACGAGCAGTACTTC. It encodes CASSAPGQATYEQYF.

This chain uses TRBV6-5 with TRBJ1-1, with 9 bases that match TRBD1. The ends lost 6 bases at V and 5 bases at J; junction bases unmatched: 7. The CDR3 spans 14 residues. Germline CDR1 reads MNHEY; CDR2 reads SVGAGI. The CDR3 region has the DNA TGTGCCAGCAGATCACAGGGGGCGCAAACTGAAGCTTTCTTT. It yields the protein CASRSQGAQTEAFF.

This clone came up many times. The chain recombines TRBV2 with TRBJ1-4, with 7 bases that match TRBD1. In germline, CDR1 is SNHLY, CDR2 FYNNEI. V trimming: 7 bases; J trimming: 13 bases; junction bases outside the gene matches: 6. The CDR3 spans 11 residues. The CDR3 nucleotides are TGTGCCAGCACTCAGGACAGGAGACTGTTTTTT. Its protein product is CASTQDRRLFF.

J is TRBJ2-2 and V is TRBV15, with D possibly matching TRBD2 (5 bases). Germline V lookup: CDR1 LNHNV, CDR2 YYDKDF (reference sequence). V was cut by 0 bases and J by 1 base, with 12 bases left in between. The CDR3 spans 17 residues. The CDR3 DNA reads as TGTGCCACCAGCAGAGATGCGGGCTTACAGAACACCGGGGAGCTGTTTTTT. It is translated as CATSRDAGLQNTGELFF.

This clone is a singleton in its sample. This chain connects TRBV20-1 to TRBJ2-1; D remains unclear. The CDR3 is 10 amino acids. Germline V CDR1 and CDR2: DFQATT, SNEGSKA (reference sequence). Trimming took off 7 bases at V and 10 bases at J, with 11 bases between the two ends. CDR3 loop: CSGAPTEQFF. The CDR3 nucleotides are TGCAGTGGAGCCCCCACCGAGCAGTTCTTC.

As DNA, the CDR3 is TGTGCCAGCAGCTTATCAGGGGCGTTGGGAGAGACCCAGTACTTC. It specifies CASSLSGALGETQYF. The chain couples TRBV7-2 to TRBJ2-5, with D perhaps matching TRBD1 (6 bases). Trimming stripped 2 bases from V and 4 bases from J, with 14 bases between. CDR1 and CDR2 from the germline V gene are SGHTA and FQGNSA. The CDR3 sequence is 15 residues long.

CDR3 region: CASSAGLAGGNTGELFF. CDR3 DNA: TGCGCCAGCAGCGCGGGACTAGCGGGAGGGAACACCGGGGAGCTGTTTTTT. The chain links TRBV5-1 to TRBJ2-2; 15 bases are shared with TRBD2. V was clipped by 4 bases and J by 1 base; unmatched bases: 2. The V gene's germline CDR1 is SGHRS and CDR2 YFSETQ. This CDR3 is 17 amino acids long.

The CDR3 region is CASSRAWGGRAQETQYF. The CDR3 region has the DNA TGCGCCAGCAGCCGGGCTTGGGGCGGGAGGGCCCAAGAGACCCAGTACTTC. The V and J genes are TRBV4-1 and TRBJ2-5; 9 bases match TRBD2. The V and J ends lost 4 bases and 1 base, in that order; junction bases with no gene match: 10. The CDR3 contains 17 residues. CDR1 and CDR2 (germline): MGHRA, YSYEKL.

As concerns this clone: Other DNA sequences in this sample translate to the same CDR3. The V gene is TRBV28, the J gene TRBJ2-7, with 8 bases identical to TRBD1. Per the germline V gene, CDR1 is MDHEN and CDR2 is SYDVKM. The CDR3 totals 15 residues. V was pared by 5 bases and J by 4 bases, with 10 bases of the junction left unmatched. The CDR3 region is CASSPPGTGGYEQYF. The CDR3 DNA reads TGTGCCAGCAGTCCCCCAGGGACAGGAGGGTACGAGCAGTACTTC.

The CDR3 DNA reads as TGTGCCATCAGTGAGGACCAACTAGCGGGAGTCTACGAGCAGTACTTC. Encoded protein: CAISEDQLAGVYEQYF. The V and J genes are TRBV10-3 and TRBJ2-7; TRBD2 matches at 11 bases. The J segment lost 3 bases and the V segment lost 2 bases, leaving 6 bases of the junction unmatched. Germline CDR1 reads ENHRY; CDR2 reads SYGVKD. CDR3 length: 16 amino acids.

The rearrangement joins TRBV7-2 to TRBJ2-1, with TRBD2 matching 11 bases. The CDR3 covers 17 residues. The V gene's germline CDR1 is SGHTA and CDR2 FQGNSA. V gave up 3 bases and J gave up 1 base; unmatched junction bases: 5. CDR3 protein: CASSFAGLAASYNEQFF. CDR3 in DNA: TGTGCCAGCAGCTTCGCGGGACTAGCGGCGTCCTACAATGAGCAGTTCTTC. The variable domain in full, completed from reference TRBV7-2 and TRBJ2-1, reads GAGVSQSPSNKVTEKGKDVELRCDPISGHTALYWYRQSLGQGLEFLIYFQGNSAPDKSGLPSDRFSAERTGGSVSTLTIQRTQQEDSAVYLCASSFAGLAASYNEQFFGPGTRLTVL.

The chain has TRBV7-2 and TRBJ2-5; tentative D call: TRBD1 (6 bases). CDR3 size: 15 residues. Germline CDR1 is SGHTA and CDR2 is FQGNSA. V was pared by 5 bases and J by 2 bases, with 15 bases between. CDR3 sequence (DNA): TGTGCCAGCAGCACCACCGGGACACCTCAAGAGACCCAGTACTTC. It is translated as CASSTTGTPQETQYF.

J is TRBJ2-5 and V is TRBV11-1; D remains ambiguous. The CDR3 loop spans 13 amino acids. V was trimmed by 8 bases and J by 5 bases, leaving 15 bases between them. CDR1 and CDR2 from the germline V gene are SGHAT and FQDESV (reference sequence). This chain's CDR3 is CASSPREAETQYF. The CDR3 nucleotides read TGTGCCAGCTCCCCCCGCGAGGCTGAGACCCAGTACTTC.

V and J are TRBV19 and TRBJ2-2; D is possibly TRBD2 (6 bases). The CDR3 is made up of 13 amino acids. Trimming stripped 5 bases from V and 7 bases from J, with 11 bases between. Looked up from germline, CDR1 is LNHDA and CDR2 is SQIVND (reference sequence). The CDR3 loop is CASSWARGGELFF. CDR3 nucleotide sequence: TGTGCCAGTAGTTGGGCGCGGGGCGGGGAGCTGTTTTTT.

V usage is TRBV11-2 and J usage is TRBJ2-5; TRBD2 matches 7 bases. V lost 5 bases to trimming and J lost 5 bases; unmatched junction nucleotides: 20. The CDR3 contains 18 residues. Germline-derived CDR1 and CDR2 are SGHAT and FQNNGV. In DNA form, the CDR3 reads TGTGCCAGCAGCCCCAGGCAGAGTAGCGGGCAAAGTGGGGAGACCCAGTACTTC. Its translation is CASSPRQSSGQSGETQYF.

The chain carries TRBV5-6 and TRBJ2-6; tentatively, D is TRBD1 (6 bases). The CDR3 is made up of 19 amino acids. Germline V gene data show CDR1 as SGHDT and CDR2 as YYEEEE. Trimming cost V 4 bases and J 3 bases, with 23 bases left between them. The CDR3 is CASSNFGQLALGGANVLTF. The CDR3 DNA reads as TGTGCCAGCAGCAATTTTGGACAGCTCGCCTTAGGTGGGGCCAACGTCCTGACTTTC. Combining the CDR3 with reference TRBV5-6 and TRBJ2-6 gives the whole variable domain DAGVTQSPTHLIKTRGQQVTLRCSPKSGHDTVSWYQQALGQGPQFIFQYYEEEERQRGNFPDRFSGHQFPNYSSELNVNALLLGDSALYLCASSNFGQLALGGANVLTFGAGSRLTVL.

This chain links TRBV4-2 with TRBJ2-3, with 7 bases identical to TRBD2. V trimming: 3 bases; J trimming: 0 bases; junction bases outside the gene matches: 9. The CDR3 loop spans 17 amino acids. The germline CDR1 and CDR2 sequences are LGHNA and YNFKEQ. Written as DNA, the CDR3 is TGTGCCAGCAGCCAGGATATAGCGGGTCTCAGCACAGATACGCAGTATTTT. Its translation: CASSQDIAGLSTDTQYF.